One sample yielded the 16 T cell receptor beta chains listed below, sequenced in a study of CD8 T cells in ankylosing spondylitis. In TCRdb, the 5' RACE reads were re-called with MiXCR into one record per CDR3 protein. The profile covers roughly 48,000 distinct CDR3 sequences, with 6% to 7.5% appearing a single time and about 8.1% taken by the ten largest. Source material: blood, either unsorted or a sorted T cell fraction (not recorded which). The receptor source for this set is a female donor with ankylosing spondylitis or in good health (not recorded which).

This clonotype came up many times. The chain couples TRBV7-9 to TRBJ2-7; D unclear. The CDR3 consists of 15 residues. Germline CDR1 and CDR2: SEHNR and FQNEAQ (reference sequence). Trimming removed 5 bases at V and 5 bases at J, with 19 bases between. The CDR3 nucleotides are TGTGCCAGCAGCCCACTTGGCAAGCCTATGGACGAGCAGTACTTC. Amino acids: CASSPLGKPMDEQYF.

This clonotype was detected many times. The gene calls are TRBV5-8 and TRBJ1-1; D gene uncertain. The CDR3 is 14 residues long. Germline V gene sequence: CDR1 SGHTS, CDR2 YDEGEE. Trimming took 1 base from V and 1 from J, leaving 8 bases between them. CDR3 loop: CASSLWSENTEAFF. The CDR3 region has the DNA TGTGCCAGCAGCTTGTGGTCTGAGAACACTGAAGCTTTCTTT.

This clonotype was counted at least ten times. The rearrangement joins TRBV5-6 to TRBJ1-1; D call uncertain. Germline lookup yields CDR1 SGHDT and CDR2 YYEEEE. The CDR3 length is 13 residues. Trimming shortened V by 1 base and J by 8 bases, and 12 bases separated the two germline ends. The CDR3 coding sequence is TGTGCCAGCAGCTTGCTCGGGCCGGGCGAAGCTTTCTTT. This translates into CASSLLGPGEAFF. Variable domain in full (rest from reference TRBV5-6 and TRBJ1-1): DAGVTQSPTHLIKTRGQQVTLRCSPKSGHDTVSWYQQALGQGPQFIFQYYEEEERQRGNFPDRFSGHQFPNYSSELNVNALLLGDSALYLCASSLLGPGEAFFGQGTRLTVV.

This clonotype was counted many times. DNA of the CDR3: TGCAGTGCTAGAGATCCCCTTTTGAGGGAATTCCCCCTCCAGCATTTT. Translated: CSARDPLLREFPLQHF. The chain employs TRBV20-1 and TRBJ1-5; D uncertain. Germline V gives CDR1 DFQATT, CDR2 SNEGSKA (reference sequence). V lost 0 bases, J lost 12 bases, and 24 bases lay in between. The CDR3 loop spans 16 amino acids.

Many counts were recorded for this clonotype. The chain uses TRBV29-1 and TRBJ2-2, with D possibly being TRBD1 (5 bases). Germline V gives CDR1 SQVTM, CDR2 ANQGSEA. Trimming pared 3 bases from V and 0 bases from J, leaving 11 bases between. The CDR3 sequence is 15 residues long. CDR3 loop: CSVEGHSSNTGELFF. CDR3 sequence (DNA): TGCAGCGTTGAGGGGCACAGCTCGAACACCGGGGAGCTGTTTTTT.

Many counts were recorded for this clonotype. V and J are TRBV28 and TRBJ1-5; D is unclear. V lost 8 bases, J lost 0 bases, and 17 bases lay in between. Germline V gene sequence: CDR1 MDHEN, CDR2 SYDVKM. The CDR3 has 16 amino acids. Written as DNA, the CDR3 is TGTGCCAGCTCGGACGCCGGGGTACATAGCAATCAGCCCCAGCATTTT. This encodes CASSDAGVHSNQPQHF.

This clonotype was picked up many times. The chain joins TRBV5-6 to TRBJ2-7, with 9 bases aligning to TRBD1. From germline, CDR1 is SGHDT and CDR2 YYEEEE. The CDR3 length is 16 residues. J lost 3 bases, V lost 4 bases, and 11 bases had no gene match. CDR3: CASSIGTGPGDYEQYV. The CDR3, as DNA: TGTGCCAGCAGCATTGGGACAGGGCCCGGGGACTACGAGCAGTACGTC.

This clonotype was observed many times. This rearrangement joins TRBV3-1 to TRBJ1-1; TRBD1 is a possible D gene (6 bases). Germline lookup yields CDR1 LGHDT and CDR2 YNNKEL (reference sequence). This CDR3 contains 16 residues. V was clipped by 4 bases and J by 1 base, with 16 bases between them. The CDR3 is CASSLRGGGRNTEAFF. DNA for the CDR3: TGTGCCAGCAGCCTGCGGGGGGGCGGCAGGAACACTGAAGCTTTCTTT.

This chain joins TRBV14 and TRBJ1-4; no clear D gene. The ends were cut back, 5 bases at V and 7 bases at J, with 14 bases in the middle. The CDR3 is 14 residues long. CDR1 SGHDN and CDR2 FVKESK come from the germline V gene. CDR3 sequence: CASSERQSGEKLFF. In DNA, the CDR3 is TGTGCCAGCAGCGAGCGCCAGTCTGGTGAAAAACTGTTTTTT.

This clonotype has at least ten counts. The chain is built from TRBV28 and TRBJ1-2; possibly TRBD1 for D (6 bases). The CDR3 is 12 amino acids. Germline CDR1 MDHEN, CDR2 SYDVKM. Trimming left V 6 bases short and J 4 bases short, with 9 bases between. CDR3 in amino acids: CASRGDTYGYTF. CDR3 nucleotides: TGTGCCAGCAGGGGGGACACCTATGGCTACACCTTC.

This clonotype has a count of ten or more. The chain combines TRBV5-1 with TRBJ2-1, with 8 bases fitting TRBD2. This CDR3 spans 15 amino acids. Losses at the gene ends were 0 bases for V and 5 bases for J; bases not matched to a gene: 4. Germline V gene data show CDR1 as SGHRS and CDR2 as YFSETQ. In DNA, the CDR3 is TGCGCCAGCAGCTTGGGGGTAGCGGGGAACAATGAGCAGTTCTTC. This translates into CASSLGVAGNNEQFF.

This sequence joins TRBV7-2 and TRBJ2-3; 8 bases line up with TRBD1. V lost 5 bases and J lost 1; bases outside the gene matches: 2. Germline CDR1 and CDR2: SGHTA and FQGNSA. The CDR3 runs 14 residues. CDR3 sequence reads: CASSVDRGTDTQYF. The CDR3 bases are TGTGCCAGCAGCGTGGACAGGGGCACAGATACGCAGTATTTT.

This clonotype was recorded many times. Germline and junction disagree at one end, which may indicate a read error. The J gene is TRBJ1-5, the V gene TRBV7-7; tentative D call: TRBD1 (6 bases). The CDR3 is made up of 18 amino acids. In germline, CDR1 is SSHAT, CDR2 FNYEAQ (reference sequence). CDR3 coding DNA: TGTGCTAGCAGCTTAAAGGGATACAGGGTGAGTGGCAATCAGCCCCAGCATTTT. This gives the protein CASSLKGYRVSGNQPQHF.

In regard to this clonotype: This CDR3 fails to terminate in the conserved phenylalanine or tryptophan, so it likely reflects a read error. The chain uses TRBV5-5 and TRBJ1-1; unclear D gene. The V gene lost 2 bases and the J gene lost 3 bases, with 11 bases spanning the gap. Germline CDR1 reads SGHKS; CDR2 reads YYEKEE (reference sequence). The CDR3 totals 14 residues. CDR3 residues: CASSFLRADTEAFS. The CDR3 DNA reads TGTGCCAGCAGCTTTTTGAGGGCAGACACTGAAGCTTTCTCT.

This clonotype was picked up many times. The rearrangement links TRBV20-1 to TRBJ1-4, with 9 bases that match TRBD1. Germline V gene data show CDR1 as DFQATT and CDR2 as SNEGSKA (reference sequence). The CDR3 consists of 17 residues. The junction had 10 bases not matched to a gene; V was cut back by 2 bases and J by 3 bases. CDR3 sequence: CSARRADRGRANEKLFF. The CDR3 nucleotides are TGCAGTGCTAGAAGGGCGGACAGGGGTAGAGCTAATGAAAAACTGTTTTTT.

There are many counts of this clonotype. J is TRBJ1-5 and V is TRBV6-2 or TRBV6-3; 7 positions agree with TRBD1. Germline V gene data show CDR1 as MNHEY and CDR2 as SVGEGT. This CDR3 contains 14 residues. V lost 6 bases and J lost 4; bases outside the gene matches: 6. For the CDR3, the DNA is TGTGCCAGCAGCGCAGGGGGACGAAATCAGCCCCAGCATTTT. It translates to CASSAGGRNQPQHF.